The rows below give T cell receptor beta chains drawn from one sample of a study of CD8 T cells in Susac syndrome. From the immunoSEQ multiplex PCR reads, TCRdb called clonotypes with MiXCR, one entry per CDR3 protein. The top ten clones hold over 0.15% of a sample with about 210,000 distinct CDR3 sequences, approximately 94% of them seen once. Sequenced sample: CD4+ T cells from PBMCs. Receptors originate from a human donor with Susac syndrome. Both conserved end residues are part of each CDR3. D genes are given only for firm matches. The size of a clone is reported for some rows only, either as once, few or many, or as a class for expanded clones.

J	length	size	V	D	DNA	CDR3
TRBJ1-5	13	.	TRBV30	.	TGTGCCTGGAGGTTTAAATCGGATCAGCCCCAGCATTTT	CAWRFKSDQPQHF
TRBJ2-5	13	.	TRBV2	.	TGTGCCAGCAGTAAGGCTCGCCAAGAGACCCAGTACTTC	CASSKARQETQYF
TRBJ2-5	16	.	TRBV7-2	TRBD2	TGTGCCAGCAGCCTTACTAGCGGGGGGGACGAAGAGACCCAGTACTTC	CASSLTSGGDEETQYF
TRBJ2-7	14	.	TRBV7-3	.	TGTGCCAGCAGCCCGAGGGCAGGAGGCTACGAGCAGTACTTC	CASSPRAGGYEQYF
TRBJ2-6	15	.	TRBV15	.	TGTGCCACCAGCGCCCCGTTCCTTGGGGCCAACGTCCTGACTTTC	CATSAPFLGANVLTF
TRBJ2-4	19	.	TRBV5-4	TRBD2	TGTGCCAGCAGCGCCAGTTTGGGGGCGGGGGGATTAGCCAAAAACATTCAGTACTTC	CASSASLGAGGLAKNIQYF
TRBJ2-5	18	.	TRBV6-5	.	TGTGCCAGCAGTTACTCGGTCGTCATACCTAAGGGTGGACAGACCCAGTACTTC	CASSYSVVIPKGGQTQYF
TRBJ2-4	17	.	TRBV30	.	TGTGCCTGGAGTGACAGGGGACTGAGACTGGCCAAAAACATTCAGTACTTC	CAWSDRGLRLAKNIQYF
TRBJ1-2	14	once	TRBV4-3	.	TGCGCCAGCAGCCAAGATACGGGTATCACTGGCTACACCTTC	CASSQDTGITGYTF
TRBJ2-5	11	.	TRBV27	.	TGTGCCAGCAGTTTATGGGAGACCCAGTACTTC	CASSLWETQYF
TRBJ2-1	18	.	TRBV27	TRBD2	TGTGCCAGCAGTTTCGGACTAGCGGGGGGCCCCCCCTACAATGAGCAGTTCTTC	CASSFGLAGGPPYNEQFF
TRBJ1-1	13	.	TRBV28	.	TGTGCCAGCAGTTTACCGGTAACCACTGAAGCTTTCTTT	CASSLPVTTEAFF
TRBJ2-7	17	.	TRBV4-1	TRBD1	TGCGCCAGCAGCCAAGATCAGGGACAGGGACTCTCCTACGAGCAGTACTTC	CASSQDQGQGLSYEQYF
TRBJ1-5	19	.	TRBV6-2/TRBV6-3	TRBD1	TGTGCCAGCAGTTACACTTCCCCCGGGACAGGGGGCCTCAATCAGCCCCAGCATTTT	CASSYTSPGTGGLNQPQHF
TRBJ1-5	13	.	TRBV25-1	.	TGTGCCAGCAGTGACTCGTTTGGGCAGCCCCAGCATTTT	CASSDSFGQPQHF
TRBJ1-4	14	.	TRBV5-1	.	TGCGCCAGCAGCTTAGAGGGTCTTCTTGAAAAACTGTTTTTT	CASSLEGLLEKLFF
TRBJ1-1	15	once	TRBV28	TRBD1	TGTGCCAGCATCCAGGGATCCGGGACAGGGGGAAGAGCTTTCTTT	CASIQGSGTGGRAFF
TRBJ2-6	15	.	TRBV3-1	TRBD2	TGTGCCAGCAGCCCGGGGGGGCCTGGGGCCAACGTCCTGACTTTC	CASSPGGPGANVLTF
TRBJ2-3	15	.	TRBV4-1	.	TGCGCCAGCAGCCAATCTCCTCAGGGTAGGGATACGCAGTATTTT	CASSQSPQGRDTQYF
TRBJ1-2	16	.	TRBV10-3	.	TGTGCCATCAGTGAGCAGGTTTCGCTTGCTAACTATGGCTACACCTTC	CAISEQVSLANYGYTF
TRBJ2-7	13	.	TRBV11-2	.	TGTGCCAGCAGCTTAGAACGCAAGGACGAGCAGTACTTC	CASSLERKDEQYF
TRBJ1-2	15	.	TRBV6-2/TRBV6-3	TRBD1	TGTGCCAGCAGTTACGTCGGACAGGGTATCTATGGCTACACCTTC	CASSYVGQGIYGYTF